These 16 T cell receptor beta chains share one sample of origin, sequenced in a study of blood T cell repertoires in COVID-19. Sequenced by immunoSEQ multiplex PCR; TCRdb stores in-frame clones only, minus some. The top ten clones hold 10% to 15% of a sample with 150,000 to 200,000 clones, about four fifths of them seen once. Sample: PBMCs or T cells enriched from blood (not recorded which). The receptors stem from a man in his fifties who had recovered from COVID-19.

The V gene is TRBV30, the J gene TRBJ2-2; D gene unclear. With 3 bases removed from V and 2 bases from J, the gap between germline ends came to 7 bases. The CDR3 extends over 13 amino acids. The germline V gene encodes CDR1 GTSNPN and CDR2 SVGIG (reference sequence). In DNA form, the CDR3 reads TGTGCCTGGAGAGCTCGAAACACCGGGGAGCTGTTTTTT. It encodes CAWRARNTGELFF.

This clone was counted a single time. This chain joins TRBV30 and TRBJ1-2, with unresolved D. The CDR3 has 14 amino acids. From germline, CDR1 is GTSNPN and CDR2 SVGIG (reference sequence). Trimming pared 1 base from V and 4 bases from J, leaving 13 bases between. The CDR3 sequence: CAWSAPRRGYGYTF. CDR3 nucleotide sequence: TGTGCCTGGAGTGCACCTCGGAGAGGCTATGGCTACACCTTC.

The gene calls are TRBV7-9 and TRBJ1-2; no clear D. CDR3 size: 15 residues. Trimming pared 5 bases from V and 8 bases from J, leaving 21 bases between. The germline V gene has CDR1 SEHNR and CDR2 FQNEAQ (reference sequence). The CDR3, as DNA: TGTGCCAGCAGCCCTCAGTGGGAGGCAGGATACGGCTACACCTTC. This gives the protein CASSPQWEAGYGYTF.

The chain combines TRBV28 with TRBJ2-1; 10 bases map to TRBD2. Germline assignment: CDR1 MDHEN and CDR2 SYDVKM. The CDR3 has 15 residues. V gave up 7 bases and J gave up 9 bases; unmatched junction bases: 12. In nucleotides, the CDR3 is TGTGCCAGCAAAACCTCAGCGGGGGGGCTCGGTGAGCAGTTCTTC. Translating it yields CASKTSAGGLGEQFF.

The chain uses TRBV7-2 and TRBJ2-5, with 8 bases lining up with TRBD2. The CDR3 contains 15 residues. Germline V gene lookup returns CDR1 SGHTA and CDR2 FQGNSA. The V segment lost 5 bases and the J segment 4 bases; nucleotides outside the gene matches: 9. The CDR3: CASSALAARGETQYF. DNA of the CDR3: TGTGCCAGCAGCGCACTAGCGGCGAGGGGAGAGACCCAGTACTTC.

This sequence joins TRBV28 and TRBJ1-5, with D maybe TRBD1 (5 bases). CDR1 and CDR2 from the germline V gene are MDHEN and SYDVKM. The length of the CDR3 is 14 residues. The ends were cut back, 8 bases at V and 8 bases at J, with 19 bases in the middle. CDR3 sequence reads: CASLSGGGSEPQHF. The CDR3 nucleotides are TGTGCCAGCCTCTCCGGGGGAGGATCGGAGCCCCAGCATTTT.

CDR3 nucleotides: TGTGCCAGTAGTATAGGACTAGTCGGCAATCAGCCCCAGCATTTT. Protein sequence: CASSIGLVGNQPQHF. The genes are TRBV19 and TRBJ1-5; D unclear. Germline V gives CDR1 LNHDA, CDR2 SQIVND (reference sequence). This CDR3 is built from 15 residues. Trimming cost V 1 base and J 2 bases, with 9 bases left between them. The full variable domain, with the rest looked up from reference TRBV19 and TRBJ1-5, is DGGITQSPKYLFRKEGQNVTLSCEQNLNHDAMYWYRQDPGQGLRLIYYSQIVNDFQKGDIAEGYSVSREKKESFPLTVTSAQKNPTAFYLCASSIGLVGNQPQHFGDGTRLSIL.

DNA of the CDR3: TGTGCCAGCAGTGAACTAGCGGGGGGCACCGGGGAGCTGTTTTTT. It codes for CASSELAGGTGELFF. The V call is TRBV6-4, the J call TRBJ2-2; 12 bases map to TRBD2. From germline, CDR1 is MRHNA and CDR2 SNTAGT. This CDR3 has 15 amino acids. V trimming: 3 bases; J trimming: 4 bases; junction bases outside the gene matches: 0.

The chain recombines TRBV7-3 with TRBJ2-3; perhaps TRBD2 as D (6 bases). The CDR3 length is 17 residues. Germline lookup yields CDR1 SGHTA and CDR2 FQGTGA. V was trimmed by 2 bases and J by 1 base, leaving 16 bases between them. As DNA, the CDR3 is TGTGCCAGCAGCTTACCCCTCGTGGGGGGAGGCACAGATACGCAGTATTTT. This encodes CASSLPLVGGGTDTQYF.

This chain uses TRBV20-1 with TRBJ2-7, with D hard to call. Trimming cost V 5 bases and J 3 bases, with 8 bases left between them. CDR3 length: 11 residues. CDR1 and CDR2 (germline): DFQATT, SNEGSKA (reference sequence). The DNA of the CDR3 is TGCAGTGCTGTCGACAACTACGAGCAGTACTTC. It yields the protein CSAVDNYEQYF.

The chain carries TRBV27 and TRBJ1-2, with 10 bases identical to TRBD1. After removal of 4 bases from V and 7 bases from J, the junction contained 9 bases not matched to a gene. The CDR3 consists of 15 residues. CDR1 and CDR2 from the germline V gene are MNHEY and SMNVEV (reference sequence). As DNA, the CDR3 is TGTGCCAGCAGTTACCGACAGGGGGCCAGGGGTGGCTACACCTTC. Translated: CASSYRQGARGGYTF.

The chain carries TRBV19 and TRBJ2-1; 10 bases fit TRBD2. V lost 6 bases to trimming and J lost 4 bases; unmatched junction nucleotides: 6. Germline loops: CDR1 LNHDA, CDR2 SQIVND (reference sequence). The CDR3 is 15 residues long. DNA for the CDR3: TGTGCCAGTAGGCATACTAGCGGGGTTTACAATGAGCAGTTCTTC. Its protein product is CASRHTSGVYNEQFF. Full variable domain (outside the CDR3, taken from reference TRBV19 and TRBJ2-1): DGGITQSPKYLFRKEGQNVTLSCEQNLNHDAMYWYRQDPGQGLRLIYYSQIVNDFQKGDIAEGYSVSREKKESFPLTVTSAQKNPTAFYLCASRHTSGVYNEQFFGPGTRLTVL.

The rearrangement links TRBV4-2 to TRBJ2-7; D call uncertain. Trimming stripped 0 bases from V and 3 bases from J, with 9 bases between. This CDR3 is 14 amino acids long. Germline values: CDR1 LGHNA, CDR2 YNFKEQ. The CDR3 reads CASSQEMGYYEQYF. Here the CDR3 DNA reads TGTGCCAGCAGCCAAGAGATGGGCTACTACGAGCAGTACTTC.

This chain joins TRBV7-3 and TRBJ2-3, with a tentative D call TRBD2 (6 bases). V lost 2 bases, J lost 3 bases, and 12 bases lay in between. Looked up from germline, CDR1 is SGHTA and CDR2 is FQGTGA. There are 15 residues in the CDR3. The CDR3 reads CASSLWGERTDTQYF. The CDR3 DNA is TGTGCCAGCAGCTTATGGGGGGAGAGAACAGATACGCAGTATTTT.

This chain connects TRBV5-4 to TRBJ2-3, with TRBD2 matching 9 bases. This CDR3 comprises 17 residues. The germline gives CDR1 SGHNT, CDR2 YYREEE (reference sequence). V shed 0 bases and J 2 bases; nucleotides not matched to a gene: 7. CDR3 in amino acids: CASSLGASGVYTDTQYF. CDR3 coding DNA: TGTGCCAGCAGCTTGGGGGCTAGCGGGGTCTACACAGATACGCAGTATTTT.

The chain combines TRBV18 with TRBJ1-5, with D possibly matching TRBD1 (6 bases). Trimming took 4 bases from V and 7 from J, leaving 11 bases between them. The V gene's germline CDR1 is KGHSH and CDR2 LQKENI. The CDR3 is made up of 13 amino acids. The CDR3 loop reads CASSLGQGQPQHF. CDR3 bases: TGTGCCAGCTCACTAGGGCAGGGGCAGCCCCAGCATTTT.